This T cell receptor (beta chain) is drawn from a study of T-cell memory formation after mild COVID-19. After 5'RACE with constant-segment primers, TCR alpha and TCR beta cDNA libraries carrying sample barcodes and UMIs were obtained. From the 5' RACE reads, TCRdb called clonotypes with MiXCR, one entry per CDR3 protein. The data show under 350,000 distinct CDR3 sequences, with roughly 16% seen just once and 20% to 25% held by the top ten. The germline CDR1 and CDR2 sequences are SGHAT and FQNNGV. CDR3 length equals 13 residues. V lost 1 base and J lost 9, with 10 bases in between. This chain joins TRBV11-2 and TRBJ2-1; D not certain. Sequencing was carried out using PBMCs or a T cell subset sorted from them (not recorded which). This TCR derives from a man younger than 35 who had mild COVID-19 (a few samples of this study predate the infection). Cell type and time point are not known. CDR3 nucleotide sequence: TGTGCCAGCAGCTTAGTTCCGGGCCGTGAGCAGTTCTTC. It yields the protein CASSLVPGREQFF. Full variable domain (remainder filled in from reference TRBV11-2 and TRBJ2-1): EAGVAQSPRYKIIEKRQSVAFWCNPISGHATLYWYQQILGQGPKLLIQFQNNGVVDDSQLPKDRFSAERLKGVDSTLKIQPAKLEDSAVYLCASSLVPGREQFFGPGTRLTVL.